These 27 T cell receptor beta chains were sequenced from one sample in a study of a mutant IDH1 vaccine in newly diagnosed glioma. TCRdb keeps only in-frame clones here, not all; method: immunoSEQ multiplex PCR. This table holds 60,000 to 70,000 clones, around 83% found once. Time point indicated: week 47, end of study. In every dose of vaccine, 300 ug of mutant IDH1 20-mer peptide was given alongside topical imiquimod. What these receptors recognize is not known. Sequencing was performed on PBMCs, taken from a glioma patient whose treatment included an IDH1 peptide vaccine. These receptors were collected from a young man with glioma.

The chain joins TRBV5-4 to TRBJ1-4; 9 bases match TRBD1. V shed 0 bases and J 7 bases; nucleotides not matched to a gene: 13. This CDR3 contains 18 residues. Germline V gene data show CDR1 as SGHNT and CDR2 as YYREEE (reference sequence). The CDR3 sequence: CASSLGPGSGQGREKLFF. The CDR3 nucleotides are TGTGCCAGCAGCTTGGGCCCGGGGTCCGGACAGGGGCGTGAAAAACTGTTTTTT.

The V gene is TRBV9, the J gene TRBJ1-2; D gene uncertain. The germline gives CDR1 SGDLS, CDR2 YYNGEE. Trimming cost V 0 bases and J 2 bases, with 8 bases left between them. CDR3 length: 14 residues. Here the CDR3 DNA reads TGTGCCAGCAGCGTAGGGGCCGGAAACTATGGCTACACCTTC. It translates to CASSVGAGNYGYTF.

The chain employs TRBV14 and TRBJ2-5; 8 bases fit TRBD2. Losses at the gene ends were 5 bases for V and 5 bases for J; bases not matched to a gene: 13. The germline V gene has CDR1 SGHDN and CDR2 FVKESK. The CDR3 is 16 amino acids. The CDR3 bases are TGTGCCAGCAGCGAATATAGCGGGGTGGGCCTGGAGACCCAGTACTTC. Translated, it gives CASSEYSGVGLETQYF.

The V and J genes are TRBV9 and TRBJ2-1, with D possibly being TRBD1 (5 bases). Germline loops: CDR1 SGDLS, CDR2 YYNGEE. The CDR3 runs 12 residues. V lost 8 bases and J 12 bases, leaving 18 bases between the germline ends. The CDR3 sequence: CASFGRDHGQFF. The DNA of the CDR3 is TGTGCCAGTTTTGGCAGGGATCATGGGCAGTTCTTC.

The chain combines TRBV29-1 with TRBJ2-3, with D unclear. Between the trimmed V and J ends, which lost 3 bases and 2 bases, there was a span of 6 bases. The CDR3 has 12 amino acids. Germline V CDR1 and CDR2: SQVTM, ANQGSEA. The CDR3 coding sequence is TGCAGCGTTGATTCCTACACAGATACGCAGTATTTT. The encoded protein is CSVDSYTDTQYF.

The rearrangement uses TRBV11-2 and TRBJ1-1; D is undetermined. Germline values: CDR1 SGHAT, CDR2 FQNNGV. The CDR3 extends over 12 amino acids. V dropped 2 bases and J dropped 3 bases, with 4 bases sitting between them. The CDR3: CASSLKDTEAFF. The CDR3 nucleotides are TGTGCCAGCAGCTTAAAGGACACTGAAGCTTTCTTT.

Comments on this clone: The junction shows a germline mismatch at one end, possibly a read error. This chain joins TRBV5-4 and TRBJ2-1; TRBD2 matches 8 bases. Per germline, CDR1 SGHNT and CDR2 YYREEE (reference sequence). CDR3 length: 14 residues. The CDR3 here is CTSTQGLREGEQFF. The DNA of the CDR3 is TGTACCAGCACACAGGGTTTACGGGAGGGTGAGCAGTTCTTC.

The V and J genes are TRBV15 and TRBJ2-1; 8 nucleotides match TRBD1. CDR3 length: 18 amino acids. The V gene's germline CDR1 is LNHNV and CDR2 YYDKDF (reference sequence). V was clipped by 1 base and J by 1 base; unmatched bases: 9. The CDR3 sequence is CATSRGRGGQGSYNEQFF. CDR3 in DNA: TGTGCCACCAGCAGAGGAAGGGGAGGACAGGGATCCTACAATGAGCAGTTCTTC. The variable domain in full, completed from reference TRBV15 and TRBJ2-1, reads DAMVIQNPRYQVTQFGKPVTLSCSQTLNHNVMYWYQQKSSQAPKLLFHYYDKDFNNEADTPDNFQSRRPNTSFCFLDIRSPGLGDTAMYLCATSRGRGGQGSYNEQFFGPGTRLTVL.

DNA for the CDR3: TGTGCCATCAGTGGCCAGGGGGGCGGCTACACCTTC. Protein product: CAISGQGGGYTF. This chain joins TRBV10-3 and TRBJ1-2; 7 nucleotides match TRBD1. This CDR3 has 12 residues. V lost 4 bases and J lost 8; bases outside the gene matches: 4. CDR1 and CDR2 (germline): ENHRY, SYGVKD.

The chain combines TRBV19 with TRBJ1-2; D not certain. Germline CDR1 LNHDA, CDR2 SQIVND (reference sequence). The V and J ends lost 3 bases and 2 bases respectively, with 13 bases between them. This CDR3 contains 15 residues. The CDR3: CASSIFGEGNYGYTF. The CDR3 DNA sequence: TGTGCCAGTAGTATCTTTGGGGAAGGGAACTATGGCTACACCTTC. Complete variable domain (other parts from reference TRBV19 and TRBJ1-2): DGGITQSPKYLFRKEGQNVTLSCEQNLNHDAMYWYRQDPGQGLRLIYYSQIVNDFQKGDIAEGYSVSREKKESFPLTVTSAQKNPTAFYLCASSIFGEGNYGYTFGSGTRLTVV.

The chain uses TRBV5-6 and TRBJ1-5; D unclear. The V end lost 1 base, the J end lost 3 bases, and 8 bases lay between the germline ends. The CDR3 spans 14 residues. Germline V gene sequence: CDR1 SGHDT, CDR2 YYEEEE. The CDR3 bases are TGTGCCAGCAGCTTGTACAGAGCCAATCAGCCCCAGCATTTT. It is translated as CASSLYRANQPQHF.

The chain has TRBV9 and TRBJ2-5; 8 nucleotides line up with TRBD1. The trim removed 0 bases at V and 4 bases at J, leaving 11 bases unmatched. This CDR3 has 17 amino acids. CDR1 is SGDLS and CDR2 is YYNGEE in the germline V gene. CDR3: CASSVGVRDRLSETQYF. The CDR3 nucleotides are TGTGCCAGCAGCGTAGGTGTGAGGGACAGGTTGTCAGAGACCCAGTACTTC.

This clone turned up a few times. The CDR3 DNA sequence: TGTGCCAGTAGTAGTGGCAGCAACACTGAAGCTTTCTTT. This translates into CASSSGSNTEAFF. This chain connects TRBV19 to TRBJ1-1; D gene uncertain. This CDR3 is 13 amino acids long. Trimming cost V 4 bases and J 2 bases, with 8 bases left between them. Germline CDR1 LNHDA, CDR2 SQIVND (reference sequence).

This clone has just one count. The CDR3 DNA follows: TGTGCCAGCAGTTACGGGACAGATTCCTACAATGAGCAGTTCTTC. Its protein product is CASSYGTDSYNEQFF. This chain uses TRBV6-5 with TRBJ2-1; 7 bases fit TRBD1. The germline gives CDR1 MNHEY, CDR2 SVGAGI. Trimming cost V 2 bases and J 1 base; bases outside gene matches: 2. The CDR3 consists of 15 residues.

The rearrangement uses TRBV2 and TRBJ1-2, with a tentative D call TRBD1 (6 bases). Trimming cost V 10 bases and J 0 bases, with 24 bases left between them. From germline, CDR1 is SNHLY and CDR2 FYNNEI. CDR3 size: 17 residues. The CDR3 DNA is TGTGCCACCCCACAGGCTGATAAGACAGGCACTAACTATGGCTACACCTTC. Amino acid sequence: CATPQADKTGTNYGYTF. Variable domain in full (rest from reference TRBV2 and TRBJ1-2): EPEVTQTPSHQVTQMGQEVILRCVPISNHLYFYWYRQILGQKVEFLVSFYNNEISEKSEIFDDQFSVERPDGSNFTLKIRSTKLEDSAMYFCATPQADKTGTNYGYTFGSGTRLTVV.

V usage is TRBV11-2 and J usage is TRBJ1-2; 9 bases agree with TRBD1. Unmatched junction bases numbered 9, after V lost 4 bases and J lost 3 bases. CDR1 is SGHAT, CDR2 FQNNGV, per germline. The CDR3 consists of 16 residues. The CDR3 region is CASSSIGQGTYYGYTF. Written as DNA, the CDR3 is TGTGCCAGCAGCTCCATCGGACAGGGGACTTACTATGGCTACACCTTC.

V and J are TRBV11-2 and TRBJ1-6; TRBD1 might be the D (5 bases). The CDR3 is 18 residues long. The germline CDR1 and CDR2 sequences are SGHAT and FQNNGV. Trimming took 0 bases from V and 7 from J, leaving 19 bases between them. CDR3 coding DNA: TGTGCCAGCAGCTTAGAAAAGACAGCCCATAGCTCAAATTCACCCCTCCACTTT. Protein product: CASSLEKTAHSSNSPLHF.

The chain couples TRBV30 to TRBJ2-5; the D is unclear. The DNA end favors TRBJ2-7, so the J call may be wrong. The CDR3 is 14 amino acids. CDR1 and CDR2 (germline): GTSNPN, SVGIG (reference sequence). CDR3 region: CAWSVLQASYEQYF. CDR3 nucleotide sequence: TGTGCCTGGAGTGTATTGCAGGCCTCCTACGAGCAGTACTTC.

The rearrangement uses TRBV18 and TRBJ2-2; D unclear. The germline gives CDR1 KGHSH, CDR2 LQKENI. The CDR3 length is 17 residues. V lost 5 bases and J lost 0, with 16 bases in between. Written as DNA, the CDR3 is TGTGCCAGCTCAGCCCTTAATATAGGGCCGAACACCGGGGAGCTGTTTTTT. Its protein product is CASSALNIGPNTGELFF. Based on the CDR3 plus reference TRBV18 and TRBJ2-2, the full variable domain is NAGVMQNPRHLVRRRGQEARLRCSPMKGHSHVYWYRQLPEEGLKFMVYLQKENIIDESGMPKERFSAEFPKEGPSILRIQQVVRGDSAAYFCASSALNIGPNTGELFFGEGSRLTVL.

V is TRBV28 and J is TRBJ2-7; D remains unclear. The germline gives CDR1 MDHEN, CDR2 SYDVKM. The germline V and J ends were trimmed by 3 bases and 0 bases, with 18 bases remaining between them. The CDR3 runs 17 residues. This chain's CDR3 is CASSFPSRRWSSYEQYF. CDR3 sequence (DNA): TGTGCCAGCAGTTTTCCGTCTCGGCGGTGGAGCTCCTACGAGCAGTACTTC.

V and J are TRBV7-2 and TRBJ1-3, with D tentatively TRBD1 (6 bases). CDR1 is SGHTA, CDR2 FQGNSA, per germline. This CDR3 contains 16 residues. Trimming removed 5 bases at V and 0 bases at J, with 14 bases between. CDR3 in amino acids: CASSQGDTHSGNTIYF. The CDR3 DNA is TGTGCCAGCAGCCAAGGGGACACCCACTCTGGAAACACCATATATTTT.

Notes on this clone: An end of the junction differs from the germline gene, which may be a read error. This sequence joins TRBV5-6 and TRBJ2-1; D is possibly TRBD1 (6 bases). Germline-derived CDR1 and CDR2 are SGHDT and YYEEEE. The CDR3 consists of 15 residues. CDR3 sequence: CASSLPGQSYSEQFF. The CDR3 nucleotides are TGTGCCAGCAGCTTACCTGGACAGAGCTACAGTGAGCAGTTCTTC.

J is TRBJ1-3 and V is TRBV7-9; D is undetermined. Between the trimmed V and J ends, which lost 2 bases and 4 bases, there was a span of 9 bases. The germline V gene has CDR1 SEHNR and CDR2 FQNEAQ (reference sequence). The CDR3 contains 14 residues. CDR3 in amino acids: CASSLLTTGNTIYF. In DNA form, the CDR3 reads TGTGCCAGCAGCTTATTGACAACCGGAAACACCATATATTTT. Supplemented by reference TRBV7-9 and TRBJ1-3, the full variable domain reads DTGVSQNPRHKITKRGQNVTFRCDPISEHNRLYWYRQTLGQGPEFLTYFQNEAQLEKSRLLSDRFSAERPKGSFSTLEIQRTEQGDSAMYLCASSLLTTGNTIYFGEGSWLTVV.

This chain uses TRBV19 with TRBJ1-1; D call uncertain. V was trimmed by 9 bases and J by 0 bases, leaving 23 bases between them. The germline V gene encodes CDR1 LNHDA and CDR2 SQIVND (reference sequence). CDR3 length: 17 residues. CDR3 bases: TGTGCCAGCCGGAATTGGACCGGGCGCAATTTGAACACTGAAGCTTTCTTT. Protein sequence: CASRNWTGRNLNTEAFF.

The chain carries TRBV14 and TRBJ1-2; no firm D call. Germline CDR1 SGHDN, CDR2 FVKESK. V lost 1 base and J 5 bases, leaving 11 bases between the germline ends. This CDR3 comprises 14 residues. The CDR3: CASSQGNSLYGYTF. DNA for the CDR3: TGTGCCAGCAGCCAAGGAAACAGCTTATATGGCTACACCTTC.

This clone was seen only a few times. This chain links TRBV7-2 with TRBJ1-5; D gene uncertain. The CDR3 is 13 amino acids. V lost 1 base and J lost 4, with 5 bases in between. Germline V lookup: CDR1 SGHTA, CDR2 FQGNSA. Here the CDR3 reads CASSLVGNQPQHF. The CDR3 nucleotides read TGTGCCAGCAGCTTAGTGGGTAATCAGCCCCAGCATTTT.

The V gene is TRBV29-1, the J gene TRBJ1-1; the D gene is possibly TRBD1 (5 bases). The germline CDR1 and CDR2 sequences are SQVTM and ANQGSEA. V was clipped by 3 bases and J by 0 bases, with 14 bases between them. The CDR3 length is 15 residues. The CDR3 coding sequence is TGCAGCGTTGACGATCTGAGGGGCTTGAACACTGAAGCTTTCTTT. The encoded protein is CSVDDLRGLNTEAFF.